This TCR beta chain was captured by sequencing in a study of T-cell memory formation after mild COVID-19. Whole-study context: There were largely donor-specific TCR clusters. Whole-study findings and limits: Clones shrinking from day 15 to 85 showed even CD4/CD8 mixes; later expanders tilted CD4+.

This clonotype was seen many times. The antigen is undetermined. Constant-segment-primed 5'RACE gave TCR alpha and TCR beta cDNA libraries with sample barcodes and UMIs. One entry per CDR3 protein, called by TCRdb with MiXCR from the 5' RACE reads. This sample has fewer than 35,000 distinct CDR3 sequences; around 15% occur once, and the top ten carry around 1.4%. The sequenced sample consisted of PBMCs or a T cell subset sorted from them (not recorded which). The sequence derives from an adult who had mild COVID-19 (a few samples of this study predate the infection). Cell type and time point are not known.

The CDR3 DNA reads as TGCGCCAGCAGCCAAGAGGGGGTCCTATACAATGAGCAGTTCTTC. This sequence encodes CASSQEGVLYNEQFF. This chain uses TRBV4-3 with TRBJ2-1; D possibly matches TRBD1 or TRBD2 (5 bases each). This CDR3 has 15 amino acids. Trimming removed 0 bases from V and 4 bases from J, with 10 bases in between. The germline V gene encodes CDR1 LGHNA and CDR2 YSLEER.